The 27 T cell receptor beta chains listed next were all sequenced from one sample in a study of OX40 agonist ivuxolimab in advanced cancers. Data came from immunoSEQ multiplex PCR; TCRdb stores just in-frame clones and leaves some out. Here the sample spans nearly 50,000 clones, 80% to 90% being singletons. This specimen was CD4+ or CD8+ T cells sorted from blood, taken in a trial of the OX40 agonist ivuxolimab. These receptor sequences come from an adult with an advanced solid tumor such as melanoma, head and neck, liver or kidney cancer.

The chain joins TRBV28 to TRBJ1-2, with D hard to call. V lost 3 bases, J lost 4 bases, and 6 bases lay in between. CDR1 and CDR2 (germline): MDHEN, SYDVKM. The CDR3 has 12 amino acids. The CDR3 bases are TGTGCCAGCAGTTTGGGAGGCTATGGCTACACCTTC. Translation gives CASSLGGYGYTF.

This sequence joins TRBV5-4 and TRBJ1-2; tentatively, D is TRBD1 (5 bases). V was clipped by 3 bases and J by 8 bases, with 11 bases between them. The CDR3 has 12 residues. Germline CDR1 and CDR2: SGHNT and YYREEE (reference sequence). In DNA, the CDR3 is TGTGCCAGCAGCTGGGGGATTGGAGGCTACACCTTC. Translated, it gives CASSWGIGGYTF.

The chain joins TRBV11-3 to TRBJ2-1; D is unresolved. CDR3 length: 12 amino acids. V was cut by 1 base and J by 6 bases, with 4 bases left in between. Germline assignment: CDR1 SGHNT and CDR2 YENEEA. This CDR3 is CASSLAGNEQFF. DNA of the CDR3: TGTGCCAGCAGCTTAGCAGGCAATGAGCAGTTCTTC.

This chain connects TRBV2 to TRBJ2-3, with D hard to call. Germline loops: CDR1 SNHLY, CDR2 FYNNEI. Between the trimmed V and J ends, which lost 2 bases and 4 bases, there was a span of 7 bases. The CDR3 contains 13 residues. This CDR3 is CASSERPADTQYF. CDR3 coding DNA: TGTGCCAGCAGTGAAAGGCCAGCAGATACGCAGTATTTT. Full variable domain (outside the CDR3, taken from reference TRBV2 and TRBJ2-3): EPEVTQTPSHQVTQMGQEVILRCVPISNHLYFYWYRQILGQKVEFLVSFYNNEISEKSEIFDDQFSVERPDGSNFTLKIRSTKLEDSAMYFCASSERPADTQYFGPGTRLTVL.

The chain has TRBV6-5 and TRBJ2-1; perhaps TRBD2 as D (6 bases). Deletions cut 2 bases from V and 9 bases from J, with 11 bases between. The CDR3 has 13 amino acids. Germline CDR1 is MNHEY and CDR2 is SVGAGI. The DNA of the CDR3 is TGTGCCAGCAGTTACATTCTCGGGGGTGAGCAGTTCTTC. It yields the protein CASSYILGGEQFF.

The CDR3 is CASSSRATSTDTQYF. The CDR3 bases are TGTGCCAGCAGCTCGAGGGCTACTAGCACAGATACGCAGTATTTT. This sequence joins TRBV7-9 and TRBJ2-3, with D perhaps matching TRBD2 (5 bases). This CDR3 has 15 residues. Deletions cut 4 bases from V and 0 bases from J, with 11 bases between. Germline V gene lookup returns CDR1 SEHNR and CDR2 FQNEAQ (reference sequence).

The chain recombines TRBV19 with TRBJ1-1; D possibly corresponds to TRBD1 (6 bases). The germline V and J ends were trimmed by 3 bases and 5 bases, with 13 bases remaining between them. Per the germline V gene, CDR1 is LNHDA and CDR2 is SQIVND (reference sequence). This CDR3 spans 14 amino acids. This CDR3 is CASSMTGAGTEAFF. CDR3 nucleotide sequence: TGTGCCAGTAGTATGACGGGGGCCGGGACTGAAGCTTTCTTT.

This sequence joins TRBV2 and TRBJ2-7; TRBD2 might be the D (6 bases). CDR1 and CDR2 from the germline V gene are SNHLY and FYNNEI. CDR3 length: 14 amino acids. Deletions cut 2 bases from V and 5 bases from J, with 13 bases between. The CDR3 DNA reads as TGTGCCAGCAGTGAAAGGTTGGGGGGAAACGAGCAGTACTTC. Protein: CASSERLGGNEQYF.

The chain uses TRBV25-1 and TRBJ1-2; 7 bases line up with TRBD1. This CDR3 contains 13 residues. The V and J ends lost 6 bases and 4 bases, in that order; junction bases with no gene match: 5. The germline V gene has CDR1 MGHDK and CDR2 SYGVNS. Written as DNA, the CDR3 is TGTGCCAGCAGAGGGACAGCGAGCTATGGCTACACCTTC. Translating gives CASRGTASYGYTF.

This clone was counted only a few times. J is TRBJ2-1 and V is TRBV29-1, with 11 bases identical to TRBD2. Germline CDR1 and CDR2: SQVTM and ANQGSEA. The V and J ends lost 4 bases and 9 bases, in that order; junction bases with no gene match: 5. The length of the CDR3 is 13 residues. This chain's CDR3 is CSVGLAGFGEQFF. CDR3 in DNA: TGCAGCGTTGGACTAGCGGGATTTGGTGAGCAGTTCTTC.

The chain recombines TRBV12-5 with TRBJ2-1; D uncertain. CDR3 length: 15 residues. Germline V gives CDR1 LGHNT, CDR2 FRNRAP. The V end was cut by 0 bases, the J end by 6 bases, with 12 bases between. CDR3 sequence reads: CASGLVTRGSNEQFF. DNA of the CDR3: TGTGCTAGTGGTTTGGTAACGCGCGGATCCAATGAGCAGTTCTTC.

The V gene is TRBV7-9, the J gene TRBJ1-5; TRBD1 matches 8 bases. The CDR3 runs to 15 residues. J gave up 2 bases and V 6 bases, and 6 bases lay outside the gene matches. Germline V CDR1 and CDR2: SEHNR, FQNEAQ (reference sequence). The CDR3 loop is CASSLTGGGNQPQHF. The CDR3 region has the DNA TGTGCCAGCAGTCTCACAGGGGGTGGCAATCAGCCCCAGCATTTT.

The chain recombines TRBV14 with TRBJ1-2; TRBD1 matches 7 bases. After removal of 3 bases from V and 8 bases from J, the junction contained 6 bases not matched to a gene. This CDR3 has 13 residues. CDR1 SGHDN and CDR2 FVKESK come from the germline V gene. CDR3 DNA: TGTGCCAGCAGCCAGACAAGAGGGGGCGGCTACACCTTC. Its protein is CASSQTRGGGYTF. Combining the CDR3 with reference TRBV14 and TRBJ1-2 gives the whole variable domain EAGVTQFPSHSVIEKGQTVTLRCDPISGHDNLYWYRRVMGKEIKFLLHFVKESKQDESGMPNNRFLAERTGGTYSTLKVQPAELEDSGVYFCASSQTRGGGYTFGSGTRLTVV.

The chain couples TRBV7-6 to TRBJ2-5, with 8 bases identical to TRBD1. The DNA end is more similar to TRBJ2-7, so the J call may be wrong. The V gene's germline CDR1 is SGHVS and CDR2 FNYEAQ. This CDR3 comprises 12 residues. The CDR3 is CASSWTGSEQYF. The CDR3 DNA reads TGTGCCAGCAGCTGGACAGGGAGCGAGCAGTACTTC.

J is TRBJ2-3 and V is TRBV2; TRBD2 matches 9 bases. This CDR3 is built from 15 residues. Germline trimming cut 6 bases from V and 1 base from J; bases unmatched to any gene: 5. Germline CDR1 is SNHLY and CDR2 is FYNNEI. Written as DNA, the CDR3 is TGTGCCAGCAGGCGGGGGGGATCAGGCACAGATACGCAGTATTTT. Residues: CASRRGGSGTDTQYF.

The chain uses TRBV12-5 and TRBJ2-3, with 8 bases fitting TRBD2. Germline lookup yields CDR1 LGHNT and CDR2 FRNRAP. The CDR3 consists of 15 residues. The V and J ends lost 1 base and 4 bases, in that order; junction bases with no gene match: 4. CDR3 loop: CASGLAGLAPDTQYF. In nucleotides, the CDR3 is TGTGCTAGTGGTTTGGCCGGACTAGCCCCAGATACGCAGTATTTT. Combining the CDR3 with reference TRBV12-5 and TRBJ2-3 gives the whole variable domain DARVTQTPRHKVTEMGQEVTMRCQPILGHNTVFWYRQTMMQGLELLAYFRNRAPLDDSGMPKDRFSAEMPDATLATLKIQPSEPRDSAVYFCASGLAGLAPDTQYFGPGTRLTVL.

This CDR3 is CASSRTGVQETQYF. Here the CDR3 DNA reads TGTGCCAGTAGTAGAACAGGTGTCCAAGAGACCCAGTACTTC. J is TRBJ2-5 and V is TRBV19; D is perhaps TRBD1 (5 bases). This CDR3 comprises 14 residues. With 4 bases removed from V and 1 base from J, the gap between germline ends came to 10 bases. Germline CDR1 is LNHDA and CDR2 is SQIVND (reference sequence).

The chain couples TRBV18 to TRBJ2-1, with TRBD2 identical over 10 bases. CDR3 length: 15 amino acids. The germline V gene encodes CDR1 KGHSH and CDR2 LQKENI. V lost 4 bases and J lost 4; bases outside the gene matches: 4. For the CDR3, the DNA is TGTGCCAGCTCACAGACTAGCGGGCTTTACAATGAGCAGTTCTTC. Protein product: CASSQTSGLYNEQFF.

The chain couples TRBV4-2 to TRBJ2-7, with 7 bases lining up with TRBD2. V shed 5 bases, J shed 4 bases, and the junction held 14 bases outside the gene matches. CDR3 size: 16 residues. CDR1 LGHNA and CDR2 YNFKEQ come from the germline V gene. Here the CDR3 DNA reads TGTGCCAGCAGCTTGGAGGCTAGCGGTAGGAGTTACGAGCAGTACTTC. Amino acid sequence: CASSLEASGRSYEQYF.

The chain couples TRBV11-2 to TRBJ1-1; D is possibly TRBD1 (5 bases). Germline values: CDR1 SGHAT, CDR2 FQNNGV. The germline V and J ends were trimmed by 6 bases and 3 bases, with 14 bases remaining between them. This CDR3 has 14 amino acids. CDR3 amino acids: CASSKAGLYTEAFF. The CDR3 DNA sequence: TGTGCCAGCAGTAAGGCGGGGCTGTACACTGAAGCTTTCTTT.

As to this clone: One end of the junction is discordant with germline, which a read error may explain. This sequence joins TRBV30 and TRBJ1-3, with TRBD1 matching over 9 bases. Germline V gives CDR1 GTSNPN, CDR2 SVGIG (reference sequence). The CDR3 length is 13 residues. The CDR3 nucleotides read TGTGCCTGGAGTTGGGGACAGGGCGAGTACTCGGATTTT. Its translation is CAWSWGQGEYSDF.

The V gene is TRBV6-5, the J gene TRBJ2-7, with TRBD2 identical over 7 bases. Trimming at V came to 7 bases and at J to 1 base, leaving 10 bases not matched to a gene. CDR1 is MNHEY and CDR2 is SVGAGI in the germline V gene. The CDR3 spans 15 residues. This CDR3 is CASTPYSGTSYEQYF. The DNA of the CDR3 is TGTGCCAGCACCCCTTACAGCGGGACGTCCTACGAGCAGTACTTC.

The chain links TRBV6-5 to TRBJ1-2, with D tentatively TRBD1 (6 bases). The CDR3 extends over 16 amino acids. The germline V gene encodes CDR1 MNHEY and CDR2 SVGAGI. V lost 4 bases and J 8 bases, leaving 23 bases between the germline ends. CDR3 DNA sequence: TGTGCCAGCAGTTCCCAGGGGCCCACGGGGGCGCGAGGCTACACCTTC. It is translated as CASSSQGPTGARGYTF.

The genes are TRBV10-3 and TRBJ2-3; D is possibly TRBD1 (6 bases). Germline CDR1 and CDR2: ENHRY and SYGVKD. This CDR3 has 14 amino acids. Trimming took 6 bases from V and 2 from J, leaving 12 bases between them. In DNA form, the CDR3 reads TGTGCCATCAGCTCCGGGACAAACACAGATACGCAGTATTTT. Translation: CAISSGTNTDTQYF.

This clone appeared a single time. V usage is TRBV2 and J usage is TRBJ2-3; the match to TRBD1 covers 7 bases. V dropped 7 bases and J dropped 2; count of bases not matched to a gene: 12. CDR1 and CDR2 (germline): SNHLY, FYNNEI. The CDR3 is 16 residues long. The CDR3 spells CASTPRQGVFTDTQYF. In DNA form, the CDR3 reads TGTGCCAGCACCCCGCGGCAGGGGGTTTTCACAGATACGCAGTATTTT.

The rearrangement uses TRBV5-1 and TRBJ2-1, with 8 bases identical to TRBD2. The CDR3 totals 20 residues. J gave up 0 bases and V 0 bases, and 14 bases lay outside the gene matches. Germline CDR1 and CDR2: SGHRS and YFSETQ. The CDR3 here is CASSLVGSSGTFSSYNEQFF. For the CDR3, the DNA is TGCGCCAGCAGCTTGGTAGGGAGTAGCGGGACCTTTAGCTCCTACAATGAGCAGTTCTTC.

CDR3 sequence reads: CSALADYEQYF. As DNA, the CDR3 is TGCAGTGCTCTGGCAGACTACGAGCAGTACTTC. The chain joins TRBV20-1 to TRBJ2-5; D is uncertain. The end of the DNA aligns better with TRBJ2-7, so the J call may be wrong. The CDR3 has 11 amino acids. The germline CDR1 and CDR2 sequences are DFQATT and SNEGSKA (reference sequence).